Presented here are 4 T cell receptor beta chains from one specimen sequenced in a study of T cells in Graves' hyperthyroidism and ophthalmopathy. Amplification targeted TCR beta CDR3 regions from RNA transcripts. HTBI primers drove first-round RT-PCR of the TCR CDR3. TCRdb re-called the multiplex PCR reads through MiXCR, storing one row per CDR3 protein. The sample yields 550,000 to 600,000 distinct CDR3 sequences, 14% seen once. Sequenced sample: blood. The receptors come from a woman between 18 and 30 years old with Graves' ophthalmopathy.

To note about this clonotype: Possible read error: a much larger clone is one base away. This chain uses TRBV12-3 or TRBV12-4 with TRBJ2-1, with D perhaps matching TRBD2 (5 bases). The CDR3 covers 16 residues. Trimming took 4 bases from V and 7 from J, leaving 20 bases between them. As DNA, the CDR3 is TGTGCCAGCAGTTCCCTAGGTCGGGATAATAGGAATGAGCAGTTCTTC. Protein sequence: CASSSLGRDNRNEQFF.

Points on this clonotype: Germline and junction disagree at one end, which may indicate a read error. The V call is TRBV2, the J call TRBJ2-1; 13 positions agree with TRBD2. Germline values: CDR1 SNHLY, CDR2 FYNNEI. The CDR3 consists of 19 residues. The CDR3 region is CASSRRVGVGLAGYSEQFF. In DNA form, the CDR3 reads TGTGCCAGCAGCCGAAGGGTCGGGGTGGGACTAGCGGGATACAGTGAGCAGTTCTTC.

This clonotype came up a few times. The chain combines TRBV20-1 with TRBJ2-6; no clear D. Trimming removed 0 bases at V and 0 bases at J, with 6 bases between. The germline CDR1 and CDR2 sequences are DFQATT and SNEGSKA (reference sequence). There are 15 residues in the CDR3. CDR3 protein: CSARDLGSGANVLTF. DNA of the CDR3: TGCAGTGCTAGAGATTTGGGCTCTGGGGCCAACGTCCTGACTTTC.

This clonotype turned up a few times. The rearrangement joins TRBV6-1 to TRBJ2-7, with 7 positions matching TRBD1. J lost 4 bases, V lost 3 bases, and 6 bases had no gene match. Germline V CDR1 and CDR2: MNHNS, SASEGT. This CDR3 contains 14 residues. For the CDR3, the DNA is TGTGCCAGCAGTGACACAGGGGAGTGGTACGAGCAGTACTTC. Its protein is CASSDTGEWYEQYF.